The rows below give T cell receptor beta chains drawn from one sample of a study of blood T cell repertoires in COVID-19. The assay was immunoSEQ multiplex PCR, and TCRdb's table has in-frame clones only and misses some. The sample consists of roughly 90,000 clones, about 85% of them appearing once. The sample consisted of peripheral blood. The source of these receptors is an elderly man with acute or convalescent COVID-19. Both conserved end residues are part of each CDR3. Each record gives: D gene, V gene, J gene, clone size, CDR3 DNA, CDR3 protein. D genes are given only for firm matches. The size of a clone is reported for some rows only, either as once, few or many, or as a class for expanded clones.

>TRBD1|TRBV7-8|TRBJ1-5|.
TGTGCCAGCAGCCCGACAGGGGTCGCCAATCAGCCCCAGCATTTT
CASSPTGVANQPQHF
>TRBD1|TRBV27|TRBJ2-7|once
TGTGCCAGCGGGACAGGGGCCTATACCTACGAGCAGTACTTC
CASGTGAYTYEQYF
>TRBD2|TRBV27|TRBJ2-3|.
TGTGCCAGCAGTTTATCCGGACTAGCAATAAGCACAGATACGCAGTATTTT
CASSLSGLAISTDTQYF
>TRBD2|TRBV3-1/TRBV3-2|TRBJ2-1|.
TGTGCCAGCAGCCAAGGCGCCGGGACTAGCGGGATTGATGAGCAGTTCTTC
CASSQGAGTSGIDEQFF
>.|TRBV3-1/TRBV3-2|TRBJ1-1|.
TGTGCCAGCAGCCAAGAGGAACAGGGATCTGAAGCTTTCTTT
CASSQEEQGSEAFF
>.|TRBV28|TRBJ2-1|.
TGTGCCAGCAGTTTGATAAGGGCTGACAGCAATGAGCAGTTCTTC
CASSLIRADSNEQFF
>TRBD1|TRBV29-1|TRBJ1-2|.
TGCAGTGGGCAGGGGGCCGATGGCTACACCTTC
CSGQGADGYTF
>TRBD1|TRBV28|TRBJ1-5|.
TGTGCCAGCAGCCGGGACAGTTATAGCAATCAGCCCCAGCATTTT
CASSRDSYSNQPQHF
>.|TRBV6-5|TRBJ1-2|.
TGTGCCAAATTAGACAGCTATGGCTACACCTTC
CAKLDSYGYTF
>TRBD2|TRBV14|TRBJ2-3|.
TGTGCCAGCAGCCAATTAGCGGGAATACTCACAGATACGCAGTATTTT
CASSQLAGILTDTQYF
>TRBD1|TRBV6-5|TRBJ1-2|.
TGTGCCAGCAGTTATGAACCACCAGGGGGCGCGGGTGGCTACACCTTC
CASSYEPPGGAGGYTF
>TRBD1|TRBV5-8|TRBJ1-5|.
TGTGCCAGCAGGTTTCCCGGGACAGCAAATCAGCCCCAGCATTTT
CASRFPGTANQPQHF
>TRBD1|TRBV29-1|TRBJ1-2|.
TGCAGCGTTGAAAGGGACAGGGGAGAGGGTGGCTACACCTTC
CSVERDRGEGGYTF
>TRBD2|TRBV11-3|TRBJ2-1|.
TGTGCCAGCAGCTTAGATAGCGGGAGGGTTAGTGAGCAGTTCTTC
CASSLDSGRVSEQFF
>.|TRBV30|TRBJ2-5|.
TGTGCCTGGAGTCTCGGGCGGGAAGAGACCCAGTACTTC
CAWSLGREETQYF
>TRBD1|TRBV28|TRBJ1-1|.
TGTGCCAGCAGTTCGCCGACAGGGTGGGCCACTGAAGCTTTCTTT
CASSSPTGWATEAFF
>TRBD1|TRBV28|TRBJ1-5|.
TGTGCCAGCAGTTTCACAGGGGGTAGCCATCAGCCCCAGCATTTT
CASSFTGGSHQPQHF
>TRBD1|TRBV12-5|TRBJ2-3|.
TGTGCTAGTGGTTTGGAAACAGGGGGCGGCACAGATACGCAGTATTTT
CASGLETGGGTDTQYF
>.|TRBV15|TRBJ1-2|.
TGTGCCACCAGCAGAGACAGGGTAGATGGCTACACCTTC
CATSRDRVDGYTF
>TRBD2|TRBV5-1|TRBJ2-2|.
TGCGCCAGCAGCTTGTTAGCGGGAGTGAACACCGGGGAGCTGTTTTTT
CASSLLAGVNTGELFF
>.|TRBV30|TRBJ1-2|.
TGTGCCTGGAACCAGGGCCTAAGTTGGGATGGCTACACCTTC
CAWNQGLSWDGYTF
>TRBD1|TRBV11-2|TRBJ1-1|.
TGTGCCAGCAGCTTGGGCACTCGGACAGGGGCGAACACTGAAGCTTTCTTT
CASSLGTRTGANTEAFF
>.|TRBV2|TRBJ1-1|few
TGTGCCAGCAGCCGCCCCGGGAACACTGAAGCTTTCTTT
CASSRPGNTEAFF
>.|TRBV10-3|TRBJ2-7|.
TGTGCCATCAAAGTGGACACAACCTACGAGCAGTACTTC
CAIKVDTTYEQYF
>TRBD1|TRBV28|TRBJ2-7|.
TGTGCCAGCAGCCTCCCGGGACAGGTGATCTACGAGCAGTACTTC
CASSLPGQVIYEQYF
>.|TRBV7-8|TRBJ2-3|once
TGTGCCAGCAGCTTAGAGGGGAGGCAGGTAGATACGCAGTATTTT
CASSLEGRQVDTQYF
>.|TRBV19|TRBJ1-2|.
TGTGCCAGTAGTATCGCCCGGGTGACAGCTAACTATGGCTACACCTTC
CASSIARVTANYGYTF
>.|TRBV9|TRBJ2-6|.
TGTGCCAGCAGCCTCGGTGACTCTGGGGCCAACGTCCTGACTTTC
CASSLGDSGANVLTF